The 5 T cell receptor beta chains below were found in one sample sequenced in a study of shared clonotypes between healthy human individuals. Measured with immunoSEQ multiplex PCR; TCRdb has only the in-frame clones, and not every one. The top ten clones hold around 1.8% of a sample with about 1.9 million clones, 90% to 95% of them seen once. Positively selected for CCR7, the CD45RO-negative cells used as naive CD8 cells excluded terminally differentiated effector memory CD45RA+ cells. The sample consisted of naive CD8+ T cells from PBMCs. These receptor sequences come from a man aged 18 to 29 in good health. Some clones in this sample may be carry-over from other donors' samples.

This rearrangement joins TRBV9 to TRBJ2-7, with D unresolved. Trimming removed 4 bases at V and 2 bases at J, with 13 bases between. Germline V gene sequence: CDR1 SGDLS, CDR2 YYNGEE. The CDR3 contains 14 residues. In DNA form, the CDR3 reads TGTGCCAGCAGCCCCCAAGGGCAAACCTACGAGCAGTACTTC. This encodes CASSPQGQTYEQYF. Using reference TRBV9 and TRBJ2-7 for the parts outside the CDR3, the full variable domain is DSGVTQTPKHLITATGQRVTLRCSPRSGDLSVYWYQQSLDQGLQFLIQYYNGEERAKGNILERFSAQQFPDLHSELNLSSLELGDSALYFCASSPQGQTYEQYFGPGTRLTVT.

The DNA of the CDR3 is TGTGCCAGCAGCACAGGGTTAGGGACTGGAAACACCATATATTTT. This sequence encodes CASSTGLGTGNTIYF. This chain connects TRBV27 to TRBJ1-3; maybe TRBD1 (6 bases). The CDR3 is 15 amino acids. The ends were cut back, 6 bases at V and 2 bases at J, with 14 bases in the middle. Looked up from germline, CDR1 is MNHEY and CDR2 is SMNVEV (reference sequence).

V is TRBV28 and J is TRBJ1-5, with D possibly matching TRBD1 (5 bases). V lost 5 bases, J lost 11 bases, and 25 bases lay in between. This CDR3 contains 16 residues. CDR1 and CDR2 from the germline V gene are MDHEN and SYDVKM. In DNA, the CDR3 is TGTGCCAGCAGTCCACTCCCGCGGGCCAGGGAGGTGGCCCAGCATTTT. Its translation is CASSPLPRAREVAQHF.

The chain recombines TRBV27 with TRBJ2-1; the D call may be TRBD1 or TRBD2 (5 bases each). The CDR3 has 11 residues. CDR1 and CDR2 (germline): MNHEY, SMNVEV (reference sequence). V was shortened by 5 bases and J by 10 bases, with 9 bases between the two germline ends. CDR3 DNA: TGTGCCAGCAGTGCGTGGGACGAGCAGTTCTTC. Amino acid sequence: CASSAWDEQFF.

The chain is built from TRBV28 and TRBJ2-3; weak D call: TRBD2 (6 bases). The V gene's germline CDR1 is MDHEN and CDR2 SYDVKM. This CDR3 spans 20 amino acids. Trimming left V 6 bases short and J 4 bases short, with 32 bases between. Here the CDR3 reads CASRSIWGYGGGAQSDTQYF. CDR3 DNA sequence: TGTGCCAGCAGGAGTATATGGGGTTATGGGGGAGGCGCCCAGTCAGATACGCAGTATTTT.